One TCR beta chain is described in this entry. The sample comes from a study of PD-L1 blockade in urothelial cancer. Generated by immunoSEQ multiplex PCR, the TCRdb table keeps only in-frame clones and is missing some. In the table there are around 49,000 clones, around 89% of which are singletons. Germline V gene data show CDR1 as LNHDA and CDR2 as SQIVND (reference sequence). The CDR3 consists of 15 residues. V was cut by 5 bases and J by 1 base, with 15 bases left in between. This sample's time point: peripheral blood 6 weeks after treatment start. This specimen was PBMCs, taken around atezolizumab (anti-PD-L1) treatment. This receptor was taken from a man between 60 and 70 years old with urothelial cancer. The rearrangement uses TRBV19 and TRBJ2-7, with TRBD1 as a possible D gene (6 bases). The CDR3 reads CASSLGASRSYEQYF. The CDR3 DNA sequence: TGTGCCAGTAGTCTGGGGGCTAGCCGTTCCTACGAGCAGTACTTC.